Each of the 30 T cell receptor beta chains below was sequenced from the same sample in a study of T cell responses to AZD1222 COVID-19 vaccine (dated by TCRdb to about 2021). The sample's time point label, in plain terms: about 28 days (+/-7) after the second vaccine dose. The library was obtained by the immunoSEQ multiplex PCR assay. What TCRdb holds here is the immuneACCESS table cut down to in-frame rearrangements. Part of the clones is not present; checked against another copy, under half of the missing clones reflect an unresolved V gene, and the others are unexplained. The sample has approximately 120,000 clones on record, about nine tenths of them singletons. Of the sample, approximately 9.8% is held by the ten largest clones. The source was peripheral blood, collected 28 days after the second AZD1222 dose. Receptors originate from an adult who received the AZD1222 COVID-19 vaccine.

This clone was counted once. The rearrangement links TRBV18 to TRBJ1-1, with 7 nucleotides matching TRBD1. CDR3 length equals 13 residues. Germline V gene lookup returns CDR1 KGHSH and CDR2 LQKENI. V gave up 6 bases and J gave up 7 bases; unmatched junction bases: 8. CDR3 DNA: TGTGCCAGCTCTGCCGGGACAGCAAGTGAAGCTTTCTTT. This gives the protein CASSAGTASEAFF. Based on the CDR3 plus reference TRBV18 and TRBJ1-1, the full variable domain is NAGVMQNPRHLVRRRGQEARLRCSPMKGHSHVYWYRQLPEEGLKFMVYLQKENIIDESGMPKERFSAEFPKEGPSILRIQQVVRGDSAAYFCASSAGTASEAFFGQGTRLTVV.

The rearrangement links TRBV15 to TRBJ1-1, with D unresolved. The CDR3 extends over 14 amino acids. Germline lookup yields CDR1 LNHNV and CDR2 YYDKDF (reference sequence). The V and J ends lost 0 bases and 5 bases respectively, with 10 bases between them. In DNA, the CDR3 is TGTGCCACCAGCAGAGATGCGGGGAGGACTGAAGCTTTCTTT. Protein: CATSRDAGRTEAFF. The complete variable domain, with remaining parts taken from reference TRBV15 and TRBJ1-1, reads DAMVIQNPRYQVTQFGKPVTLSCSQTLNHNVMYWYQQKSSQAPKLLFHYYDKDFNNEADTPDNFQSRRPNTSFCFLDIRSPGLGDTAMYLCATSRDAGRTEAFFGQGTRLTVV.

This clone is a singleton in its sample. The CDR3 loop reads CASSPSGYEQYF. Here the CDR3 DNA reads TGTGCCAGCAGCCCTAGTGGCTACGAGCAGTACTTC. The chain recombines TRBV6-2 or TRBV6-3 with TRBJ2-7; D is ambiguous. V was shortened by 6 bases and J by 3 bases, with 9 bases between the two germline ends. The length of the CDR3 is 12 residues. CDR1 is MNHEY and CDR2 is SVGEGT in the germline V gene.

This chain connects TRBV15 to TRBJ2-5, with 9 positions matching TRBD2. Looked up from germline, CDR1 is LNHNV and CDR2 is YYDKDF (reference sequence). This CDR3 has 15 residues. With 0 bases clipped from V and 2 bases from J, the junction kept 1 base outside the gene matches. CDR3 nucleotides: TGTGCCACCAGCAGAGATGGACTAGCGCAAGAGACCCAGTACTTC. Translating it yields CATSRDGLAQETQYF. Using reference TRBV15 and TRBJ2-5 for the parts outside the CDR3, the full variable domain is DAMVIQNPRYQVTQFGKPVTLSCSQTLNHNVMYWYQQKSSQAPKLLFHYYDKDFNNEADTPDNFQSRRPNTSFCFLDIRSPGLGDTAMYLCATSRDGLAQETQYFGPGTRLLVL.

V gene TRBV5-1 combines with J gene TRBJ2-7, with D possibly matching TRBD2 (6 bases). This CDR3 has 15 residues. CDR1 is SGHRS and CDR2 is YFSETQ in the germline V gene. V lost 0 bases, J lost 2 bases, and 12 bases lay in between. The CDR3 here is CASSLGQGGPYEQYF. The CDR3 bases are TGCGCCAGCAGCTTGGGTCAGGGAGGCCCCTACGAGCAGTACTTC.

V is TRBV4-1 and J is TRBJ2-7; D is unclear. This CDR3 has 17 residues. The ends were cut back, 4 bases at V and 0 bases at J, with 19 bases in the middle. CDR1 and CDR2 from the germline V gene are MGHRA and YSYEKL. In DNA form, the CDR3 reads TGCGCCAGCAGCCCTACTTATGGCGGCGGTATCTCCTACGAGCAGTACTTC. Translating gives CASSPTYGGGISYEQYF.

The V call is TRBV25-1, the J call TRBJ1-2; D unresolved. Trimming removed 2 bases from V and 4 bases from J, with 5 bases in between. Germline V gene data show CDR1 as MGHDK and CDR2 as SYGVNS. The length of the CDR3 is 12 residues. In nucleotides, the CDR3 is TGTGCCAGCAGTGAACGGGTCTATGGCTACACCTTC. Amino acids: CASSERVYGYTF.

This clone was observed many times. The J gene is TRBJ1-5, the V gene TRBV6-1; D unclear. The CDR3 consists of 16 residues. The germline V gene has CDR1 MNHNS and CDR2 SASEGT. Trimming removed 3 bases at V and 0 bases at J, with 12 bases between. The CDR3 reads CASSEVGSYSNQPQHF. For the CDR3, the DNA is TGTGCCAGCAGTGAGGTAGGCAGTTATAGCAATCAGCCCCAGCATTTT.

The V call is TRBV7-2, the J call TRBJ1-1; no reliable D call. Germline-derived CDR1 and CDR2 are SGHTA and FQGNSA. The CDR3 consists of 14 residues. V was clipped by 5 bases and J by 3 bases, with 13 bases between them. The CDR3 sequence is CASSRPAGYTEAFF. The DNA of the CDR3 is TGTGCCAGCAGCCGCCCGGCAGGATACACTGAAGCTTTCTTT.

CDR3 DNA: TGCAGCGTTGAGGCCGGCATAGGCTATGGCTACACCTTC. Translation gives CSVEAGIGYGYTF. V usage is TRBV29-1 and J usage is TRBJ1-2; D remains unclear. The germline gives CDR1 SQVTM, CDR2 ANQGSEA. The V gene lost 3 bases and the J gene lost 4 bases, with 12 bases spanning the gap. This CDR3 region has 13 residues.

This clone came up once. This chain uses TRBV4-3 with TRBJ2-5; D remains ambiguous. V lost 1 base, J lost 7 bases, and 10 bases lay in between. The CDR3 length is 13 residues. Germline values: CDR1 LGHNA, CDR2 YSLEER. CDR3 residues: CASSQGAAGTQYF. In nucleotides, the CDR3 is TGCGCCAGCAGCCAAGGCGCGGCTGGGACCCAGTACTTC.

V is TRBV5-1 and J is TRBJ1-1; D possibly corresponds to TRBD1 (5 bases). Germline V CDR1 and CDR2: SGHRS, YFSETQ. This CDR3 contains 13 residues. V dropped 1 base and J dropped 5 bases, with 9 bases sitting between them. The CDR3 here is CASSLTGRTEAFF. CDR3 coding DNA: TGCGCCAGCAGCTTGACAGGACGGACTGAAGCTTTCTTT.

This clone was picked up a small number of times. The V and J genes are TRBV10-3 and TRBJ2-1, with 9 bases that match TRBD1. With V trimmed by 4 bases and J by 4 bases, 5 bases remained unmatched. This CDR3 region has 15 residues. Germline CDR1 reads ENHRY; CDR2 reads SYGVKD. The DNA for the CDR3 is TGTGCCATCAGTGGAGGGACAGGGAGTTACAATGAGCAGTTCTTC. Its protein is CAISGGTGSYNEQFF.

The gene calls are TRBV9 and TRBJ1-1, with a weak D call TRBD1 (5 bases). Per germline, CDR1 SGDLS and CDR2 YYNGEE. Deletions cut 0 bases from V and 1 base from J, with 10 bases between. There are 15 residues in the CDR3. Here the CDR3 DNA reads TGTGCCAGCAGCGTAGGGGGGACGGCGAACACTGAAGCTTTCTTT. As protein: CASSVGGTANTEAFF.

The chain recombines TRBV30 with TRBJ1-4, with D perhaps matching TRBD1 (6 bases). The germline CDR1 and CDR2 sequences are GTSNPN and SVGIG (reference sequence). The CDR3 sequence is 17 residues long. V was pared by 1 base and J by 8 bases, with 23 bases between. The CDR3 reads CAWSEKPQGIVQEKLFF. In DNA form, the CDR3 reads TGTGCCTGGAGTGAAAAACCCCAGGGGATCGTCCAGGAAAAACTGTTTTTT.

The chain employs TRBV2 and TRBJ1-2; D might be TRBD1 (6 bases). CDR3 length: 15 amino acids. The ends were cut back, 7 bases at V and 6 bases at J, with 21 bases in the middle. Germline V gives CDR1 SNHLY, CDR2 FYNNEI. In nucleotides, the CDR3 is TGTGCCAGCATTTCTTTAGACAGGCCATCGAATGGCTACACCTTC. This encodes CASISLDRPSNGYTF. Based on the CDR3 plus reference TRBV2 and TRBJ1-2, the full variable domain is EPEVTQTPSHQVTQMGQEVILRCVPISNHLYFYWYRQILGQKVEFLVSFYNNEISEKSEIFDDQFSVERPDGSNFTLKIRSTKLEDSAMYFCASISLDRPSNGYTFGSGTRLTVV.

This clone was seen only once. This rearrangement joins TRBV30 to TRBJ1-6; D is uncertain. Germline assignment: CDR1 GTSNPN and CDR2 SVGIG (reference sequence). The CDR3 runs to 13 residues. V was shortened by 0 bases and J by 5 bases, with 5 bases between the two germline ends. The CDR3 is CAWSVRDNSPLHF. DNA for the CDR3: TGTGCCTGGAGTGTACGGGATAATTCACCCCTCCACTTT.

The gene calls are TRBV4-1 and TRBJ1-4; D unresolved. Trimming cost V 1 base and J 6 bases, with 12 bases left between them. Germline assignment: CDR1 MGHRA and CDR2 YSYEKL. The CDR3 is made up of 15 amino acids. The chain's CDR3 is CASSQGDRTYEKLFF. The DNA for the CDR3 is TGCGCCAGCAGCCAAGGCGATAGGACCTATGAAAAACTGTTTTTT.

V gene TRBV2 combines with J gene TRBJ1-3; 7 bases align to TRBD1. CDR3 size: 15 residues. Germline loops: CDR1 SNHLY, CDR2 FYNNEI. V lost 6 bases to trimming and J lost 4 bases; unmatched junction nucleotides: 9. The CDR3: CASSGQVVLGNTIYF. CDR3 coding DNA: TGTGCCAGCAGCGGACAGGTCGTTCTGGGAAACACCATATATTTT.

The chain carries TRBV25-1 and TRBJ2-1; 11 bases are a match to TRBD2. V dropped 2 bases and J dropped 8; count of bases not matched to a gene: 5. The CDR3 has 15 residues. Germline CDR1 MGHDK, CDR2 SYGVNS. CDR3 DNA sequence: TGTGCCAGCAGTGAAACTAGCGGGAGAGGGGATGAGCAGTTCTTC. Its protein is CASSETSGRGDEQFF.

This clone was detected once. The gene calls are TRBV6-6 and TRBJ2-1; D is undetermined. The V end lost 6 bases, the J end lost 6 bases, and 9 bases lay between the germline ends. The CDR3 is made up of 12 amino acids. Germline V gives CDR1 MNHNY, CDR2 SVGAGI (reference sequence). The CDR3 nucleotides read TGTGCCAGCAGCCCCGGGCGCAATGAGCAGTTCTTC. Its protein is CASSPGRNEQFF.

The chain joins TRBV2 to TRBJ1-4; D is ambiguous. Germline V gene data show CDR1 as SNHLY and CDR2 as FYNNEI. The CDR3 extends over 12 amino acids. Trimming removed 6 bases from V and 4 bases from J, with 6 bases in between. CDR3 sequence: CASRQLNEKLFF. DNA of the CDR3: TGTGCCAGCAGGCAGCTTAATGAAAAACTGTTTTTT.

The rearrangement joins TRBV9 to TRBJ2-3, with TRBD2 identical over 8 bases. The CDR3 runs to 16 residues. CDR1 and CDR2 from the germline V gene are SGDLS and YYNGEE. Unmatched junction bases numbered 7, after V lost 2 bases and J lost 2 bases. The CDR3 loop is CASSVQLAGPTDTQYF. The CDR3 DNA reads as TGTGCCAGCAGCGTCCAGTTAGCGGGGCCCACAGATACGCAGTATTTT. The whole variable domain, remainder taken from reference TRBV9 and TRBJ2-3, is DSGVTQTPKHLITATGQRVTLRCSPRSGDLSVYWYQQSLDQGLQFLIQYYNGEERAKGNILERFSAQQFPDLHSELNLSSLELGDSALYFCASSVQLAGPTDTQYFGPGTRLTVL.

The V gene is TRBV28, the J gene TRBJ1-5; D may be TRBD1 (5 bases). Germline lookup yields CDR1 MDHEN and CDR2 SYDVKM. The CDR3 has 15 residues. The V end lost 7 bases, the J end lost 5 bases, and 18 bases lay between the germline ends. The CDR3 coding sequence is TGTGCCAGCATCCTCTCCGAGGGGATTCATCAGCCCCAGCATTTT. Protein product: CASILSEGIHQPQHF.

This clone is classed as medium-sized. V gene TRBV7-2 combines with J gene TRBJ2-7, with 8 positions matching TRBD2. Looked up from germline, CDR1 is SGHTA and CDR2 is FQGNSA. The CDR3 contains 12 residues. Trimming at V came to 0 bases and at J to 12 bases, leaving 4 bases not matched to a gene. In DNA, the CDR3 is TGTGCCAGCAGCTTAGCGACTAGCGCCTGGTACTTC. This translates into CASSLATSAWYF.

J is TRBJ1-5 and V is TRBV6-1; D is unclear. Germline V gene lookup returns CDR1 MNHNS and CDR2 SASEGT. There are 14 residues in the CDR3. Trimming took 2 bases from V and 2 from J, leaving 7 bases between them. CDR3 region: CASSESGRNQPQHF. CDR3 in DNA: TGTGCCAGCAGTGAAAGCGGACGCAATCAGCCCCAGCATTTT.

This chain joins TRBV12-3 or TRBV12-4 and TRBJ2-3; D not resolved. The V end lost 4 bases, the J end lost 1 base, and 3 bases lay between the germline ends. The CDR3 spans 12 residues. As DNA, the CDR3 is TGTGCCAGCAGTTCGGGCACAGATACGCAGTATTTT. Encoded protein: CASSSGTDTQYF.

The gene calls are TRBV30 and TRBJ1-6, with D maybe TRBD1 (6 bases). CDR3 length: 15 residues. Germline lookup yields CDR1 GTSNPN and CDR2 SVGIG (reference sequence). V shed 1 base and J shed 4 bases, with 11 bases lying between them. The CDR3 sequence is CAWSGTGSYNSPLHF. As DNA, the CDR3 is TGTGCCTGGAGTGGAACAGGGTCTTATAATTCACCCCTCCACTTT.

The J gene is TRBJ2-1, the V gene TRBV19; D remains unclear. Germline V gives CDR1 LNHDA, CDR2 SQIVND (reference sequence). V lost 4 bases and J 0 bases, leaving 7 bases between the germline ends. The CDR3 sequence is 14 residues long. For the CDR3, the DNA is TGTGCCAGTAGTAGTTGGGGCTCCTACAATGAGCAGTTCTTC. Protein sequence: CASSSWGSYNEQFF.

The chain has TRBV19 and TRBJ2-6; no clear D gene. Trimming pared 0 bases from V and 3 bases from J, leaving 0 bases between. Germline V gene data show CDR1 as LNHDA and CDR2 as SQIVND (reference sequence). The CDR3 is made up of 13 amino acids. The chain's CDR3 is CASSIDGANVLTF. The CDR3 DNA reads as TGTGCCAGTAGTATAGATGGGGCCAACGTCCTGACTTTC.